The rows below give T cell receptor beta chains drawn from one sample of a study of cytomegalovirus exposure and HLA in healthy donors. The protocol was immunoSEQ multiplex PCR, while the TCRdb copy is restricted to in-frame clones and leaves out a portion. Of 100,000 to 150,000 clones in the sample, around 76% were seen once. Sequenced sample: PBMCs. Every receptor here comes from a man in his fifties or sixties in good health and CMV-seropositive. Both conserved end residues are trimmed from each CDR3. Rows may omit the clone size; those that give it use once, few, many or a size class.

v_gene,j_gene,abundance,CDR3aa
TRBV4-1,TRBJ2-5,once,ASRSGTGGYQEAQY
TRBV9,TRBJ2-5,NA,ASSVATRGIETQY
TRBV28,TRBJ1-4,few,ASSGGAVDEKLF
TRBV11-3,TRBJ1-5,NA,ASSSCRGPGNQPQH
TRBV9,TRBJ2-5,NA,ASSVGTGQETQY
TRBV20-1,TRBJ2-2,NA,SARSDGELF
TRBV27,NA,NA,ASSLLPGGYEQY
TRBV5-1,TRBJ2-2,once,ASSLGELNTGELF
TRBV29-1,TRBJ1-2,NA,SVEDQEGHYGYT
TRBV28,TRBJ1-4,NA,ASSGAATNEKLF
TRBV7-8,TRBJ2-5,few,ASSLARFSGRGPRETQY
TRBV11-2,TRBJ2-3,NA,ASSRETDTQY
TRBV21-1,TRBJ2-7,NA,ASSKRLGEQY
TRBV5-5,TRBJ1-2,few,ASSLEDTSNYGYT
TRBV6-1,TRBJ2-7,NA,ASLTDKSYEQY
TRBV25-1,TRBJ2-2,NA,ASSDTGTAGSTGELF
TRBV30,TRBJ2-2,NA,AWSHRAGASGELF
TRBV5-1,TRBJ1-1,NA,ASSLEGSQGTEAF
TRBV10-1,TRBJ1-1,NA,ASSESQGEAF
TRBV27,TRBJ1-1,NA,ASSPLGAGYRSEAF
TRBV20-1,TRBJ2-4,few,SAGQEDIQY
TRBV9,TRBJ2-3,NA,ASSVEASSGRPIPSTDTQY
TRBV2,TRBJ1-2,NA,ASSFSGGYT
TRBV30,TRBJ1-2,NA,AWNRPTPGTGYGYT